Reported below is one T cell receptor (beta chain). The sample originates from a study of blood T cell repertoires in COVID-19. The overall study: From the United States, Italy and Spain came samples of acute and convalescent COVID-19. The cDNA or gDNA used as material had been derived from T cells, B-cell-depleted T cells, or PBMCs.

Authors' processing steps: Estimates of nucleated cell counts were drawn from the amplification of reference gene primers. The assay was immunoSEQ multiplex PCR, and TCRdb's table has in-frame clones only and misses some. V and J calls and clone size come straight from that table; D and trimming were deduced from the DNA. Of 200,000 to 250,000 clones in the sample, approximately 90% are singletons; the top ten hold 9.5% to 14%. The source of this sequence is a man aged 30 to 45 who had recovered from COVID-19. The material sequenced was PBMCs or T cells enriched from blood (not recorded which).

The CDR3 coding sequence is TGTGCCATCAGTGAGTCTTATTTCAATGAAAAACTGTTTTTT. This sequence encodes CAISESYFNEKLFF. This chain connects TRBV10-3 to TRBJ1-4; D gene unclear. The CDR3 consists of 14 residues. Germline V gene data show CDR1 as ENHRY and CDR2 as SYGVKD. The ends were cut back, 0 bases at V and 5 bases at J, with 7 bases in the middle.